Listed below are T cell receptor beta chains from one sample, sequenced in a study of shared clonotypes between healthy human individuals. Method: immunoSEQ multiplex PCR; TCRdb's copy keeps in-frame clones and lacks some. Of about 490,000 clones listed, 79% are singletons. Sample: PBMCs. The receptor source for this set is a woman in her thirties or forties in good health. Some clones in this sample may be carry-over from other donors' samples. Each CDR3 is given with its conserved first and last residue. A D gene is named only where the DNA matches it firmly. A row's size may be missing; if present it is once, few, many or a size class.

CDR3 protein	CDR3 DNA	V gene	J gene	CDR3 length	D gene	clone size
CASSLGPGGNIQYF	TGTGCCAGCAGCTTAGGTCCAGGTGGGAACATTCAGTACTTC	TRBV11-1	TRBJ2-4	14	NA	NA
CASSLDLVRAAYEQYF	TGTGCCAGCAGCTTAGATTTGGTCAGGGCCGCCTACGAGCAGTACTTC	TRBV11-2	TRBJ2-7	16	NA	NA
CASSQVLSGANVLTF	TGCGCCAGCAGCCAAGTCCTCTCTGGGGCCAACGTCCTGACTTTC	TRBV4-3	TRBJ2-6	15	NA	NA
CASSLSEYFYGYTF	TGTGCCAGCAGCTTGTCGGAATACTTCTATGGCTACACCTTC	TRBV5-8	TRBJ1-2	14	NA	few
CASSRGQGTGELFF	TGTGCCAGTAGTAGAGGACAGGGAACCGGGGAGCTGTTTTTT	TRBV19	TRBJ2-2	14	TRBD1	NA
CASSPPRLAESTDTQYF	TGTGCCAGCTCACCACCTCGGCTAGCGGAAAGCACAGATACGCAGTATTTT	TRBV18	TRBJ2-3	17	TRBD2	NA
CATSRVSTGVRHEQYF	TGTGCCACCAGCAGAGTTTCGACAGGGGTGCGACACGAGCAGTACTTC	TRBV15	TRBJ2-7	16	TRBD1	NA
CASSLGSLYNEQFF	TGTGCCAGCAGCTTAGGTAGTCTCTACAATGAGCAGTTCTTC	TRBV11-3	TRBJ2-1	14	NA	few
CASSLDGTGAYNEQFF	TGCGCCAGCAGCTTGGACGGGACAGGGGCCTACAATGAGCAGTTCTTC	TRBV5-1	TRBJ2-1	16	TRBD1	NA
CASSLPLLAGRTGELFF	TGTGCCAGCAGCCTACCTTTGCTAGCGGGCCGCACCGGGGAGCTGTTTTTT	TRBV7-9	TRBJ2-2	17	TRBD2	NA
CASSMGTANTEAFF	TGTGCCAGCAGCATGGGGACAGCAAACACTGAAGCTTTCTTT	TRBV7-3	TRBJ1-1	14	TRBD1	NA
CASSSGALGEKLFF	TGTGCCAGCAGTTCAGGGGCCCTAGGAGAAAAACTGTTTTTT	TRBV28	TRBJ1-4	14	NA	few
CASSPKDRLNTEAFF	TGTGCCAGCAGCCCGAAAGACAGGCTAAACACTGAAGCTTTCTTT	TRBV7-9	TRBJ1-1	15	NA	NA
CASSLRGANRPRGYGYTF	TGTGCCAGCAGCCTGAGGGGGGCAAATCGGCCGCGGGGCTATGGCTACACCTTC	TRBV11-2	TRBJ1-2	18	NA	NA
CASSLAGTGDEKLFF	TGCGCCAGCAGCTTGGCCGGGACAGGGGATGAAAAACTGTTTTTT	TRBV5-1	TRBJ1-4	15	TRBD1	NA
CASSQREVDTQYF	TGTGCCAGCAGCCAACGGGAGGTGGATACGCAGTATTTT	TRBV5-5	TRBJ2-3	13	TRBD2	NA
CASSKEGAGANVLTF	TGTGCCAGCAGCAAAGAGGGGGCTGGGGCCAACGTCCTGACTTTC	TRBV21-1	TRBJ2-6	15	NA	NA
CASSLALGTGNTGELFF	TGTGCCAGCAGCTTGGCCCTCGGGACGGGGAACACCGGGGAGCTGTTTTTT	TRBV5-4	TRBJ2-2	17	NA	NA
CASSLPQETQYF	TGTGCCAGCAGCTTACCACAAGAGACCCAGTACTTC	TRBV7-6	TRBJ2-5	12	NA	NA
CASSLTFQGGGYTF	TGTGCCAGCAGCTTAACATTTCAGGGGGGCGGCTACACCTTC	TRBV7-3	TRBJ1-2	14	TRBD1	NA
CASSTGSARTDTQYF	TGTGCCAGCAGCACAGGATCGGCCCGCACAGATACGCAGTATTTT	TRBV7-2	TRBJ2-3	15	NA	NA
CAISAPGRGVNTIYF	TGTGCCATCAGTGCACCGGGACGCGGTGTGAACACCATATATTTT	TRBV10-3	TRBJ1-3	15	NA	NA
CASSLGTGANYGYTF	TGTGCCAGCAGCTTAGGGACAGGAGCTAACTATGGCTACACCTTC	TRBV7-9	TRBJ1-2	15	TRBD1	few
CASSVEGGRIDEQFF	TGTGCCAGCAGTGTGGAGGGCGGGAGGATTGATGAGCAGTTCTTC	TRBV6-4	TRBJ2-1	15	TRBD2	NA
CASSHLKASSYEQYF	TGCGCCAGCAGCCACCTAAAGGCTAGCTCCTACGAGCAGTACTTC	TRBV4-1	TRBJ2-7	15	NA	many
CAISEGLAGVGEQFF	TGTGCCATCAGTGAAGGGCTAGCGGGAGTTGGTGAGCAGTTCTTC	TRBV10-3	TRBJ2-1	15	TRBD2	NA
CASKLGGDTGELFF	TGTGCCAGCAAGCTAGGGGGGGACACCGGGGAGCTGTTTTTT	TRBV28	TRBJ2-2	14	NA	NA
CASSRTMGIWGQPQHF	TGTGCCAGTAGTCGTACTATGGGGATTTGGGGTCAGCCCCAGCATTTT	TRBV19	TRBJ1-5	16	NA	few
CASKSGGRETQYF	TGTGCCAGCAAGTCAGGGGGCCGGGAGACCCAGTACTTC	TRBV6-1	TRBJ2-5	13	TRBD1	NA
CASSPPATLTGELFF	TGTGCCAGCTCACCACCGGCTACTCTCACCGGGGAGCTGTTTTTT	TRBV18	TRBJ2-2	15	NA	NA
CASSPLFGNTEAFF	TGTGCCAGCTCACCATTGTTTGGGAACACTGAAGCTTTCTTT	TRBV18	TRBJ1-1	14	NA	many
CASSETGLLPETQYF	TGTGCCAGCAGCGAAACAGGGTTGCTCCCAGAGACCCAGTACTTC	TRBV9	TRBJ2-5	15	NA	once
CASSLPGQGSDTQYF	TGTGCCAGCAGTTTACCGGGACAGGGGTCGGATACGCAGTATTTT	TRBV28	TRBJ2-3	15	TRBD1	NA
CASSMGLASTGELFF	TGTGCCAGCAGCATGGGTCTAGCTAGCACCGGGGAGCTGTTTTTT	TRBV7-3	TRBJ2-2	15	NA	NA
CASSLDSQPQHF	TGTGCCAGCAGCTTAGACAGCCAGCCCCAGCATTTT	TRBV7-9	TRBJ1-5	12	NA	once
CASSDVGANLAEQYF	TGTGCCAGCAGTGACGTCGGGGCAAATTTGGCCGAGCAGTACTTC	TRBV2	TRBJ2-7	15	NA	NA
CASSAYGDQPQHF	TGTGCCAGCAGTGCTTACGGAGATCAGCCCCAGCATTTT	TRBV2	TRBJ1-5	13	NA	NA
CASSPLAGVADTQYF	TGTGCCAGCAGCCCATTAGCGGGAGTGGCAGATACGCAGTATTTT	TRBV7-8	TRBJ2-3	15	TRBD2	NA
CASSLTSNNQPQHF	TGTGCCAGCAGCTTAACCTCCAACAATCAGCCCCAGCATTTT	TRBV7-9	TRBJ1-5	14	NA	NA
CASSYQRVNTEAFF	TGTGCCAGCAGTTACCAAAGGGTGAACACTGAAGCTTTCTTT	TRBV6-5	TRBJ1-1	14	NA	NA
CASSLGTNELRYF	TGTGCCAGCAGCTTAGGGACCAACGAGCTTCGGTATTTT	TRBV7-3	TRBJ2-3	13	NA	NA
CASSPLGGDNYGYTF	TGTGCCAGCAGCCCCCTCGGGGGAGACAACTATGGCTACACCTTC	TRBV27	TRBJ1-2	15	NA	NA
CASSLDGRGYTF	TGTGCCAGCAGCTTGGACGGCAGAGGCTACACCTTC	TRBV7-9	TRBJ1-2	12	NA	once
CASSLLGNTEAFF	TGCGCCAGCAGCTTGTTAGGAAACACTGAAGCTTTCTTT	TRBV5-1	TRBJ1-1	13	NA	once
CASSLATSGSPLAEFF	TGTGCCAGCAGCTTAGCAACTAGCGGGAGCCCTTTAGCTGAGTTCTTC	TRBV7-8	TRBJ2-1	16	TRBD2	NA
CASSPVPTDTQYF	TGTGCCAGCTCACCAGTCCCCACAGATACGCAGTATTTT	TRBV18	TRBJ2-3	13	NA	NA
CASSEGGYSNQPQHF	TGTGCCAGCAGTGAAGGGGGTTATAGCAATCAGCCCCAGCATTTT	TRBV2	TRBJ1-5	15	NA	NA
CATTNKLSGRFDQPQHF	TGTGCCACCACCAACAAACTTAGTGGGCGTTTTGACCAGCCCCAGCATTTT	TRBV15	TRBJ1-5	17	NA	NA
CASQGLGSYEQYF	TGTGCCAGCCAGGGGTTGGGCTCCTACGAGCAGTACTTC	TRBV18	TRBJ2-7	13	NA	NA
CASSKGPTRAATDTQYF	TGTGCCAGCAGCAAAGGACCTACGCGGGCGGCCACAGATACGCAGTATTTT	TRBV21-1	TRBJ2-3	17	NA	NA
CASSLGQGIYDEQFF	TGTGCCAGCAGCTTAGGACAGGGAATTTATGATGAGCAGTTCTTC	TRBV7-3	TRBJ2-1	15	TRBD1	NA
CASKSHRGLGQPQHF	TGTGCCAGCAAATCTCACAGGGGGCTGGGTCAGCCCCAGCATTTT	TRBV28	TRBJ1-5	15	TRBD1	few
CASSPGGQKSTDTQYF	TGTGCCAGCAGCCCTGGAGGACAGAAGAGCACAGATACGCAGTATTTT	TRBV7-2	TRBJ2-3	16	NA	NA